This TCR beta chain appears in the sequencing data of a study of T cell responses to AZD1222 COVID-19 vaccine. Study details: Researchers grouped second doses given at about 4 or about 12 weeks into one pool.

Germline loops: CDR1 MNHEY, CDR2 SMNVEV (reference sequence). The junction had 3 bases not matched to a gene; V was cut back by 0 bases and J by 2 bases. The CDR3 is made up of 15 amino acids. This table comes from immunoSEQ multiplex PCR, and its TCRdb copy is limited to in-frame clones, with some not included. The data show around 160,000 clones, around 94% seen once. Study-level findings and limits: The study reported that nearly half of spike-specific TCRs target unmutated variant regions. Scientists sampled the repertoires only once the peak T cell response had passed. Only a handful of people who got AZD1222 tested seropositive at baseline.

In the case of this clone: No antigen is known for it.

This TCR derives from an adult in good health. The sequencing used peripheral blood, collected on day 0 of AZD1222 vaccination. V is TRBV27 and J is TRBJ2-7; 8 bases are shared with TRBD1. DNA for the CDR3: TGTGCCAGCAGTTTATCTGGGACAGGAGCCTACGAGCAGTACTTC. Protein: CASSLSGTGAYEQYF.